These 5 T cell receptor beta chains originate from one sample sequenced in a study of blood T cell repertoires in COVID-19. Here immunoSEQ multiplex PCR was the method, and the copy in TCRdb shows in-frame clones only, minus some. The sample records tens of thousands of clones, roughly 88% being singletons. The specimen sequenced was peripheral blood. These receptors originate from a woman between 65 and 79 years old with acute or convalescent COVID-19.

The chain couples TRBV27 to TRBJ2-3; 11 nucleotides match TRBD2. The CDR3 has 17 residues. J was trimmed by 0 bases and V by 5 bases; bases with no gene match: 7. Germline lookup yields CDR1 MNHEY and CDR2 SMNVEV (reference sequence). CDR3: CASSPGGTSGSTDTQYF. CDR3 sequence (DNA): TGTGCCAGCAGTCCAGGGGGGACTAGCGGAAGCACAGATACGCAGTATTTT.

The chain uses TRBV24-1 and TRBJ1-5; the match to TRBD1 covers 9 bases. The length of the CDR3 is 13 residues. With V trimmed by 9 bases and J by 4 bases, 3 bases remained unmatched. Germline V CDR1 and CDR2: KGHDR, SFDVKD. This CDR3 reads CATGGTGNQPQHF. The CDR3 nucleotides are TGTGCCACCGGCGGGACAGGGAATCAGCCCCAGCATTTT.

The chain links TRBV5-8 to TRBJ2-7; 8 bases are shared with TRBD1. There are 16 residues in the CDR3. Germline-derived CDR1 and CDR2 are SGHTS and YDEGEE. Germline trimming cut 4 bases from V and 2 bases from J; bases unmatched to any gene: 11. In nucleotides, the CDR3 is TGTGCCAGCAGCACTCCTCGGGACAGGCTTACCTACGAGCAGTACTTC. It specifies CASSTPRDRLTYEQYF.

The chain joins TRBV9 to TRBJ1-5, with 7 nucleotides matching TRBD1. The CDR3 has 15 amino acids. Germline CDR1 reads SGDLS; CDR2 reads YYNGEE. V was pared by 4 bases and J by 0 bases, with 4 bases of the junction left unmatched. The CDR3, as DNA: TGTGCCAGCAGCTTAGACAGGGATAGCAATCAGCCCCAGCATTTT. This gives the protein CASSLDRDSNQPQHF. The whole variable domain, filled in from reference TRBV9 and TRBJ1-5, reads DSGVTQTPKHLITATGQRVTLRCSPRSGDLSVYWYQQSLDQGLQFLIQYYNGEERAKGNILERFSAQQFPDLHSELNLSSLELGDSALYFCASSLDRDSNQPQHFGDGTRLSIL.

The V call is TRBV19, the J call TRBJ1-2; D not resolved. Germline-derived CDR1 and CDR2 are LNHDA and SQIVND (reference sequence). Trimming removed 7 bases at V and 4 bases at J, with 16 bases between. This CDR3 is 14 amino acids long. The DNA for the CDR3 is TGTGCCAGTATTCCAGGTCACTTTGGCTATGGCTACACCTTC. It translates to CASIPGHFGYGYTF.